The clone carrying this T cell receptor (beta chain) occurred a few times. No antigen is known for it. Vbeta (60) and Jbeta (13) primers were used in the PCR. TCRdb keeps only in-frame clones here, not all; method: immunoSEQ multiplex PCR. The sample includes about 100,000 clones, 60% to 85% of them seen just once. The sample is drawn from a study of cytomegalovirus exposure and HLA in healthy donors. Points from the study as a whole: The listing of roughly 160 TCR beta chains classed them as cytomegalovirus-associated. Follow-up analysis later connected one missense variant in DCLRE1C with trimming of TCR beta V- and J-genes.

This CDR3 region has 17 residues. V shed 0 bases, J shed 9 bases, and the junction held 14 bases outside the gene matches. Germline V CDR1 and CDR2: SGDLS, YYNGEE. This sequence was found in a man aged 50 to 59 in good health and CMV-seronegative. Specimen: PBMCs. The rearrangement links TRBV9 to TRBJ2-1; TRBD2 matches at 8 bases. DNA for the CDR3: TGTGCCAGCAGCGTAGCTACCGGACTAGCAGGCGACGTTGAGCAGTTCTTC. Translating gives CASSVATGLAGDVEQFF. Drawing the rest from reference TRBV9 and TRBJ2-1, the complete variable domain is DSGVTQTPKHLITATGQRVTLRCSPRSGDLSVYWYQQSLDQGLQFLIQYYNGEERAKGNILERFSAQQFPDLHSELNLSSLELGDSALYFCASSVATGLAGDVEQFFGPGTRLTVL.